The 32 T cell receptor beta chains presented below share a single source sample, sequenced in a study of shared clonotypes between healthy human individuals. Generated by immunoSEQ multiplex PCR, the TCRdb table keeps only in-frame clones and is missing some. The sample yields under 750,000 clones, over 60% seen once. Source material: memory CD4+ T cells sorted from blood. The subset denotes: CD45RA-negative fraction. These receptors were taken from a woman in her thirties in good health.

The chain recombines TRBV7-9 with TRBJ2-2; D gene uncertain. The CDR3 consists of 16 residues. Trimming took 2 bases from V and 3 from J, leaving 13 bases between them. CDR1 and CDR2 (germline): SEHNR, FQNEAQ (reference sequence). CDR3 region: CASSLLVGWDTGELFF. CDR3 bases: TGTGCCAGCAGCTTATTGGTCGGCTGGGACACCGGGGAGCTGTTTTTT.

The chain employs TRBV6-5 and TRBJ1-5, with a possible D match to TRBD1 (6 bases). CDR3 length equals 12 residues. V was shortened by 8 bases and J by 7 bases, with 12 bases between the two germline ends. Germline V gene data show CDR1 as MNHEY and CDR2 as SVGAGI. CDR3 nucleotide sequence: TGTGCCAGCGGGGGCTCAGGCCAGCCCCAGCATTTT. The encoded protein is CASGGSGQPQHF.

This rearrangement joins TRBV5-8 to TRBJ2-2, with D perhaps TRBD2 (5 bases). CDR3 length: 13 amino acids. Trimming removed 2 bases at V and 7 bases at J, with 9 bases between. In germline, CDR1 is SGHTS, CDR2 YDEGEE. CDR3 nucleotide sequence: TGTGCCAGCAGCTTTCATCGGGGCGGGGAGCTGTTTTTT. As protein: CASSFHRGGELFF. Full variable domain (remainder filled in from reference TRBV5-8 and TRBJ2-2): EAGVTQSPTHLIKTRGQQATLRCSPISGHTSVYWYQQALGLGLQFLLWYDEGEERNRGNFPPRFSGRQFPNYSSELNVNALELEDSALYLCASSFHRGGELFFGEGSRLTVL.

CDR3 loop: CASSGAGYEQYF. As DNA, the CDR3 is TGTGCCAGCTCTGGGGCAGGTTACGAGCAGTACTTC. V usage is TRBV28 and J usage is TRBJ2-7; D may be TRBD1 (5 bases). The V end was cut by 8 bases, the J end by 4 bases, with 12 bases between. The CDR3 runs 12 residues. Germline V gene data show CDR1 as MDHEN and CDR2 as SYDVKM.

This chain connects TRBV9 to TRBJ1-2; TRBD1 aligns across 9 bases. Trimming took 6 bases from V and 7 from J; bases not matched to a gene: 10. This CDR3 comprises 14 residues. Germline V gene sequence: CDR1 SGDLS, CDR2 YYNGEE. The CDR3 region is CASTLQGAHGGYTF. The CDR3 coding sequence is TGTGCCAGCACCTTACAGGGGGCGCATGGTGGCTACACCTTC.

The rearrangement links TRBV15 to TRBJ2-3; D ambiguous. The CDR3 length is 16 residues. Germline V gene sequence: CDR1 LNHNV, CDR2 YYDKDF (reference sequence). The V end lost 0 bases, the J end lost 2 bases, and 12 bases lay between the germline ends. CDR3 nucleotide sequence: TGTGCCACCAGCAGAGAAGTTGGCGTCTACACAGATACGCAGTATTTT. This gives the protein CATSREVGVYTDTQYF.

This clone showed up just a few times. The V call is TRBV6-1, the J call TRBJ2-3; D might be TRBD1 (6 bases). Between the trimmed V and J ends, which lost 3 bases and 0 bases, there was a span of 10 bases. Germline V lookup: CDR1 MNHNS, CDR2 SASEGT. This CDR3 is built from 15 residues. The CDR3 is CASSDRTASTDTQYF. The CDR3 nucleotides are TGTGCCAGCAGTGACCGGACAGCTAGCACAGATACGCAGTATTTT.

The DNA for the CDR3 is TGTGCCAGCAGCCTACAGCCTTCTGGGGCCAACGTCCTGACTTTC. Its translation is CASSLQPSGANVLTF. The V gene is TRBV5-6, the J gene TRBJ2-6; D unclear. The V and J ends lost 4 bases and 1 base respectively, with 9 bases between them. Germline-derived CDR1 and CDR2 are SGHDT and YYEEEE. The CDR3 covers 15 residues.

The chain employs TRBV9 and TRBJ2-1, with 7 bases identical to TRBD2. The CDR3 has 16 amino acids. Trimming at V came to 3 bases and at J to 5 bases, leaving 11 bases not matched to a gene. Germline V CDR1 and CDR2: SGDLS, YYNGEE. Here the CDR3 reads CASSAGASGGNNEQFF. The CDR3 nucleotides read TGTGCCAGCAGCGCCGGGGCTAGCGGAGGGAACAATGAGCAGTTCTTC.

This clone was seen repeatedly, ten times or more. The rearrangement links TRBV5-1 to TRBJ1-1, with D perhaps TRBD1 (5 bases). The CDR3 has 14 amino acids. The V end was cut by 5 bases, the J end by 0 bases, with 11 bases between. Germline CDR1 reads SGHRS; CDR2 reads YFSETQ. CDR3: CASRVGRMNTEAFF. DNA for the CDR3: TGCGCCAGCAGGGTGGGACGGATGAACACTGAAGCTTTCTTT.

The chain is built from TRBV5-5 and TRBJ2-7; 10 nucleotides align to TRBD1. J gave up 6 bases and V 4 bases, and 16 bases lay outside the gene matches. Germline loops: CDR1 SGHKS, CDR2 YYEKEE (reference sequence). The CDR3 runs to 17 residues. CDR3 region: CASSHDWPTGGFPEQYF. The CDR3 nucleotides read TGTGCCAGCAGCCACGACTGGCCGACAGGGGGCTTTCCCGAGCAGTACTTC.

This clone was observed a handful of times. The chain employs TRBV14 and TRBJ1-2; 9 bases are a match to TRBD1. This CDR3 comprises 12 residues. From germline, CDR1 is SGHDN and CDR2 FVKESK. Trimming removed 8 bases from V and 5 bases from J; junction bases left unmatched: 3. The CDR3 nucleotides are TGTGCCAGCGGACAGGGGTCATATGGCTACACCTTC. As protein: CASGQGSYGYTF.

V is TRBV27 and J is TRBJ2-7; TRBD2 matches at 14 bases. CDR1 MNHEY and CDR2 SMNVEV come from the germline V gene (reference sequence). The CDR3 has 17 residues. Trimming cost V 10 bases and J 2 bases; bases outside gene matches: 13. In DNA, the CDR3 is TGTGCCACCAAGGGACTAGCGGGAGCTGTGTTTGCCTACGAGCAGTACTTC. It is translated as CATKGLAGAVFAYEQYF.

In DNA, the CDR3 is TGTGCCAGCAGTAAGACGCTGACTAGCGGGAACCAAGAGACCCAGTACTTC. This translates into CASSKTLTSGNQETQYF. The rearrangement joins TRBV7-9 to TRBJ2-5; TRBD2 matches 11 bases. The CDR3 consists of 17 residues. After removal of 6 bases from V and 0 bases from J, the junction contained 9 bases not matched to a gene. From germline, CDR1 is SEHNR and CDR2 FQNEAQ (reference sequence).

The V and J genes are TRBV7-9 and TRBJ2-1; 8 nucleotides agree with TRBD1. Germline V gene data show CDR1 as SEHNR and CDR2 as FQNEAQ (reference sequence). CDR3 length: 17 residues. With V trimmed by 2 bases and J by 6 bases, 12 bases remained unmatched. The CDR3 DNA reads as TGTGCCAGCAGCTTACAGGGGGCGAAGTCCTCTTTCAATGAGCAGTTCTTC. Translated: CASSLQGAKSSFNEQFF.

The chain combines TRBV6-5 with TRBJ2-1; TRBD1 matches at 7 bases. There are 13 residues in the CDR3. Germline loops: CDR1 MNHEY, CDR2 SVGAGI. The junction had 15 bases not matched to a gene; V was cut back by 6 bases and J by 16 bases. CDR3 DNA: TGTGCCAGCAGGACATCGACAGGGTTTGGGGATTTCTTC. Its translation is CASRTSTGFGDFF.

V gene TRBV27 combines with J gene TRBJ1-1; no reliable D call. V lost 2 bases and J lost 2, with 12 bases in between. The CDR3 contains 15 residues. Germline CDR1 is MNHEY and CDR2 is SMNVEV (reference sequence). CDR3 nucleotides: TGTGCCAGCAGTTTACGGTACGCGCCTAACACTGAAGCTTTCTTT. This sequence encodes CASSLRYAPNTEAFF.

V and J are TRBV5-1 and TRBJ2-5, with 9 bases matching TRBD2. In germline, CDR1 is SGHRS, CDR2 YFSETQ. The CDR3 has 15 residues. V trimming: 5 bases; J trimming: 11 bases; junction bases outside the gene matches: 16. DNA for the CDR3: TGCGCCAGCAGGCGGCTAGCGGGGCCGGAAGGGGAGCAGTACTTC. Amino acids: CASRRLAGPEGEQYF.

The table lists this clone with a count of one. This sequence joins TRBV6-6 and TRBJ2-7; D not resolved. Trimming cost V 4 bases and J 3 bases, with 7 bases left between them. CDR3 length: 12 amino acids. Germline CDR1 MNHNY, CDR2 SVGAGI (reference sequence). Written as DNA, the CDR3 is TGTGCCAGCAGTTCCATGAGCTACGAGCAGTACTTC. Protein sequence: CASSSMSYEQYF.

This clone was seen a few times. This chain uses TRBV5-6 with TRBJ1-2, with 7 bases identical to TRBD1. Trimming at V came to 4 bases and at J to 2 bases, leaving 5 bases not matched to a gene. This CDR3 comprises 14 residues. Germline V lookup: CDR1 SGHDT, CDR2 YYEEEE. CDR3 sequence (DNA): TGTGCCAGCAGCCGGACGACAGGGAACTATGGCTACACCTTC. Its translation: CASSRTTGNYGYTF.

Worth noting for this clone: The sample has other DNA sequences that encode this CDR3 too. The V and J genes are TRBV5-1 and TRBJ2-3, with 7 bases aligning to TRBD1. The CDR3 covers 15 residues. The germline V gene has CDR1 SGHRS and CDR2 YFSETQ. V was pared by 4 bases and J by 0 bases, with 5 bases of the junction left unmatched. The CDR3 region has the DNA TGCGCCAGCAGCCAGGACAGGCCTAGCACAGATACGCAGTATTTT. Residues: CASSQDRPSTDTQYF.

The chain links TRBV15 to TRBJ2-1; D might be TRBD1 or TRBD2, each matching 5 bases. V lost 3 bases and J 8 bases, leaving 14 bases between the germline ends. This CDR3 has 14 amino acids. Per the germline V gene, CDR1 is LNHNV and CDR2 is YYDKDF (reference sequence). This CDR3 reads CATSRGPATDEQFF. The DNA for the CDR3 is TGTGCCACCAGCAGGGGACCGGCAACAGATGAGCAGTTCTTC.

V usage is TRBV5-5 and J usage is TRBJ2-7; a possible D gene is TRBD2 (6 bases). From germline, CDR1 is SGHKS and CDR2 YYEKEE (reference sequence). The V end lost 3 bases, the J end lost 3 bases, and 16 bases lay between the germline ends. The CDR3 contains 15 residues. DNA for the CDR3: TGTGCCAGCAGCTCCGCCGGGACTGACCTCTACGAGCAGTACTTC. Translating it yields CASSSAGTDLYEQYF.

The CDR3 is CASSLNGLNGYTF. The CDR3 DNA is TGTGCCAGCAGTTTAAATGGTCTTAATGGCTACACCTTC. The V gene is TRBV27, the J gene TRBJ1-2; D remains unclear. The CDR3 runs to 13 residues. V was trimmed by 2 bases and J by 6 bases, leaving 10 bases between them. The germline V gene encodes CDR1 MNHEY and CDR2 SMNVEV (reference sequence).

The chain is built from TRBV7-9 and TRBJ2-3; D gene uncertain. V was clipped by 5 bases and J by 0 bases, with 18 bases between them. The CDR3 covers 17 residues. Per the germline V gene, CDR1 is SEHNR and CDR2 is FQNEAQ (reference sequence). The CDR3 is CASSPQAPTRSTDTQYF. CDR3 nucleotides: TGTGCCAGCAGCCCCCAGGCCCCTACCCGTAGCACAGATACGCAGTATTTT. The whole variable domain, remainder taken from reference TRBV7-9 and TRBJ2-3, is DTGVSQNPRHKITKRGQNVTFRCDPISEHNRLYWYRQTLGQGPEFLTYFQNEAQLEKSRLLSDRFSAERPKGSFSTLEIQRTEQGDSAMYLCASSPQAPTRSTDTQYFGPGTRLTVL.

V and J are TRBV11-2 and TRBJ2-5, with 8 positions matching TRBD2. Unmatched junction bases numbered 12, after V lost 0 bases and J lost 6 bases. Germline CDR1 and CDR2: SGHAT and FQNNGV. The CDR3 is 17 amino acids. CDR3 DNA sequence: TGTGCCAGCAGCTTAGATCGATTTGGACTAGCAGTACAGACCCAGTACTTC. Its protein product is CASSLDRFGLAVQTQYF.

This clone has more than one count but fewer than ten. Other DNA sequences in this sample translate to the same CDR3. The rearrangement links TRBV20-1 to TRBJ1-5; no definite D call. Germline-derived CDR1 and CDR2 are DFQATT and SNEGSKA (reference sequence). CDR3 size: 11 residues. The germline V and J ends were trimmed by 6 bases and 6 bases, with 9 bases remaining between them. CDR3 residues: CSARGAQPQHF. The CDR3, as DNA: TGCAGTGCGCGTGGTGCTCAGCCCCAGCATTTT.

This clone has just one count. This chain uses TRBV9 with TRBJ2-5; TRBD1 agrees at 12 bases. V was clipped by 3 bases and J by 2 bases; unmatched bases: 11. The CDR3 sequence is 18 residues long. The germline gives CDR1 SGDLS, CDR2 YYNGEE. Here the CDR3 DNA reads TGTGCCAGCAGCGCCCGGGACAGGGGGCGACGACGTCAAGAGACCCAGTACTTC. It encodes CASSARDRGRRRQETQYF.

The chain's CDR3 is CASKTVRQGGNTEAFF. In nucleotides, the CDR3 is TGTGCCAGCAAGACCGTCCGACAGGGAGGGAACACTGAAGCTTTCTTT. The V gene is TRBV28, the J gene TRBJ1-1; 7 bases agree with TRBD1. The junction had 12 bases not matched to a gene; V was cut back by 7 bases and J by 1 base. CDR3 length: 16 amino acids. Germline V gene sequence: CDR1 MDHEN, CDR2 SYDVKM.

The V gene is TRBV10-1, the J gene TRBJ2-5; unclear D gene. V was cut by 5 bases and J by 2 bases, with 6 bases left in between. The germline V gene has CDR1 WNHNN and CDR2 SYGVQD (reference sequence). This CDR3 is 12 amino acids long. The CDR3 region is CASSRTQETQYF. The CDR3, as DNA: TGCGCCAGCAGTAGGACGCAAGAGACCCAGTACTTC.

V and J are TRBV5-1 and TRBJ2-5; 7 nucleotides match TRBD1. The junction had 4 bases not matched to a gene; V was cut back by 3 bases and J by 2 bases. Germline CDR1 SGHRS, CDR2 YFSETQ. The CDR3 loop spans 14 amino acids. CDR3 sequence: CASSYPGQQETQYF. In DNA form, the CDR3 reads TGCGCCAGCAGCTATCCGGGACAGCAAGAGACCCAGTACTTC. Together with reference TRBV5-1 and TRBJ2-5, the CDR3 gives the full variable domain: KAGVTQTPRYLIKTRGQQVTLSCSPISGHRSVSWYQQTPGQGLQFLFEYFSETQRNKGNFPGRFSGRQFSNSRSEMNVSTLELGDSALYLCASSYPGQQETQYFGPGTRLLVL.

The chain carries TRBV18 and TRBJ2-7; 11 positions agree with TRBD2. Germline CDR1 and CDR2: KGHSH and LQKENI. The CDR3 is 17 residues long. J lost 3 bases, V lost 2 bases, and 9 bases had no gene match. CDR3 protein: CASSPAGGTSGVYEQYF. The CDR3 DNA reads TGTGCCAGCTCACCAGCCGGAGGGACTAGCGGAGTCTACGAGCAGTACTTC. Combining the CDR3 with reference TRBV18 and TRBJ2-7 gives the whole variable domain NAGVMQNPRHLVRRRGQEARLRCSPMKGHSHVYWYRQLPEEGLKFMVYLQKENIIDESGMPKERFSAEFPKEGPSILRIQQVVRGDSAAYFCASSPAGGTSGVYEQYFGPGTRLTVT.